A single sample gave rise to the 5 T cell receptor beta chains below, sequenced in a study of T cell responses to AZD1222 COVID-19 vaccine. The repertoire was sequenced with immunoSEQ multiplex PCR; TCRdb's copy has only in-frame clones and lacks some. The repertoire has approximately 90,000 clones, under 95% of them found once; the top ten carry 3%. The specimen comprised peripheral blood, sampled on day 0 of AZD1222 vaccination. These receptor sequences come from an adult in good health.

The rearrangement links TRBV7-2 to TRBJ2-3; 8 bases map to TRBD1. The CDR3 is 14 amino acids. The V gene's germline CDR1 is SGHTA and CDR2 FQGNSA. The V segment lost 5 bases and the J segment 1 base; nucleotides outside the gene matches: 2. CDR3 sequence: CASSADRGTDTQYF. The CDR3 DNA reads TGTGCCAGCAGCGCGGACAGGGGCACAGATACGCAGTATTTT.

The count of this clone is one. The chain carries TRBV5-1 and TRBJ2-3; the match to TRBD1 covers 7 bases. This CDR3 region has 16 residues. Germline CDR1 and CDR2: SGHRS and YFSETQ. With 4 bases clipped from V and 1 base from J, the junction kept 9 bases outside the gene matches. Written as DNA, the CDR3 is TGCGCCAGCAGCATCGGACAGGATCGCCGCACAGATACGCAGTATTTT. Protein product: CASSIGQDRRTDTQYF. The entire variable domain, with the rest obtained from reference TRBV5-1 and TRBJ2-3, is as follows: KAGVTQTPRYLIKTRGQQVTLSCSPISGHRSVSWYQQTPGQGLQFLFEYFSETQRNKGNFPGRFSGRQFSNSRSEMNVSTLELGDSALYLCASSIGQDRRTDTQYFGPGTRLTVL.

The rearrangement links TRBV7-9 to TRBJ2-1; weak D call: TRBD2 (5 bases). In germline, CDR1 is SEHNR, CDR2 FQNEAQ (reference sequence). V was trimmed by 2 bases and J by 0 bases, leaving 14 bases between them. CDR3 length equals 17 residues. The CDR3 spells CASSLRQAVSSYNEQFF. CDR3 sequence (DNA): TGTGCCAGCAGCTTAAGGCAAGCGGTTAGCTCCTACAATGAGCAGTTCTTC.

The rearrangement links TRBV27 to TRBJ2-5; D possibly corresponds to TRBD1 (6 bases). V was clipped by 3 bases and J by 1 base, with 9 bases between them. CDR1 and CDR2 from the germline V gene are MNHEY and SMNVEV (reference sequence). This CDR3 spans 14 amino acids. The CDR3: CASSLGTSQETQYF. The DNA for the CDR3 is TGTGCCAGCAGTTTGGGGACAAGCCAAGAGACCCAGTACTTC.

The V and J genes are TRBV15 and TRBJ1-5, with D possibly matching TRBD1 (6 bases). The V gene lost 2 bases and the J gene lost 6 bases, with 11 bases spanning the gap. The CDR3 is 14 residues long. The V gene's germline CDR1 is LNHNV and CDR2 YYDKDF (reference sequence). The CDR3 bases are TGTGCCACCAGCAGAATAACAGGGTTTCAGCCCCAGCATTTT. Its translation is CATSRITGFQPQHF.